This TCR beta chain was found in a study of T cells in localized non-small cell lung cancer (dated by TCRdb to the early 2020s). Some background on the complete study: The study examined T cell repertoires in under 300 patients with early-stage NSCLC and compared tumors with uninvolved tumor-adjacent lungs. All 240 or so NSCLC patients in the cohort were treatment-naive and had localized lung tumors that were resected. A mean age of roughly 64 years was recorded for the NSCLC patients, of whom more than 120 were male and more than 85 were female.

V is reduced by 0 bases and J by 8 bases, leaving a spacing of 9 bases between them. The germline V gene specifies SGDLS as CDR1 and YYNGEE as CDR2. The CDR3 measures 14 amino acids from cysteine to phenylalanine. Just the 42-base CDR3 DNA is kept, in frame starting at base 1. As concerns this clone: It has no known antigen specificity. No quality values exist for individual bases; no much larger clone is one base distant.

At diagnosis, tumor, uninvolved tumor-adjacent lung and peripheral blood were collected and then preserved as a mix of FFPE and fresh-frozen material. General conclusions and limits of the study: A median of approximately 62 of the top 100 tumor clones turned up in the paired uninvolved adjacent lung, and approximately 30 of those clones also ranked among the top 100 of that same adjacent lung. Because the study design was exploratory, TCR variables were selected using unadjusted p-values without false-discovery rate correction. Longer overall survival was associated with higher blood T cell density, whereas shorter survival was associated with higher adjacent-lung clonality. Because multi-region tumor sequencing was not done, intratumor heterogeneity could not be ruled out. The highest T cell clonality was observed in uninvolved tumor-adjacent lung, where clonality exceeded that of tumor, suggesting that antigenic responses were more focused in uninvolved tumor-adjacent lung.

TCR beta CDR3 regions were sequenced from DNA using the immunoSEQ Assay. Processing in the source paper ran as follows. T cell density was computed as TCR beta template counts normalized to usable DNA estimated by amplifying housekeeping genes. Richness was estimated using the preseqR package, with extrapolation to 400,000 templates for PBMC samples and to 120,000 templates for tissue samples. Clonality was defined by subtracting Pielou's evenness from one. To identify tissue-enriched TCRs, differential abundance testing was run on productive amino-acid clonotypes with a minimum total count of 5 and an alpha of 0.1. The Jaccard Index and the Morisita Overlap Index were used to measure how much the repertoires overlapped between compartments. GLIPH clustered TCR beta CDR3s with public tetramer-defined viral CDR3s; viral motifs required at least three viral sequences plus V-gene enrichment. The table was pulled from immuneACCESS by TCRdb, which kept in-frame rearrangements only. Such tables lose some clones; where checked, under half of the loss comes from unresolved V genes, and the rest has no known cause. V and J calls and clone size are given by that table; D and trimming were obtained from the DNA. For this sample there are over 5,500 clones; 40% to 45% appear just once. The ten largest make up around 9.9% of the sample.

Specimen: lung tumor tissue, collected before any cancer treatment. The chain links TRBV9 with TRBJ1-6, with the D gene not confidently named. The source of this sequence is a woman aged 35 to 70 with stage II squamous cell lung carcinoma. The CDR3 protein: CASSVEGLDSPLHF. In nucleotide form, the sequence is TGTGCCAGCAGCGTAGAAGGGTTGGATTCACCCCTCCACTTT.